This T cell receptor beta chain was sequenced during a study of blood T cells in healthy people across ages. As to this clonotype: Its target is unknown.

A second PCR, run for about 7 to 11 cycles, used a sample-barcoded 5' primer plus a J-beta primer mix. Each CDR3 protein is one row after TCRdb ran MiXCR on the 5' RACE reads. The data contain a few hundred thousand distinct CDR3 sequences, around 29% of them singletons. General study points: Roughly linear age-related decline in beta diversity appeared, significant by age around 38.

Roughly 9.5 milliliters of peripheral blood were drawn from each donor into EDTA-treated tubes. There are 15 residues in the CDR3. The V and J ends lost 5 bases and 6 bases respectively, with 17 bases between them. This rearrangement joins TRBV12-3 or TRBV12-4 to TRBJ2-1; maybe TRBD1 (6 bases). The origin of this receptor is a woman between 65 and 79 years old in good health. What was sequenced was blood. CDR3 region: CASSEANRVRNEQFF. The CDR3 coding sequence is TGTGCCAGCAGTGAGGCTAACAGGGTACGCAATGAGCAGTTCTTC.